This paragraph reports one T cell receptor (beta chain). Its specificity is not known. The data stem from a study of T cells in Graves' hyperthyroidism and ophthalmopathy. General study points: Most expanded thyroid clonotypes above 0.001 also appeared in blood.

This CDR3 has 15 residues. CDR1 and CDR2 from the germline V gene are LNHNV and YYDKDF (reference sequence). V dropped 5 bases and J dropped 6 bases, with 17 bases sitting between them. Regions amplified from RNA transcripts were the TCR beta CDR3 regions. HTBI primers were the set used in a first-round RT-PCR of the TCR CDR3. MiXCR was run by TCRdb on the multiplex PCR reads, yielding one entry per CDR3 protein. The data hold approximately 570,000 distinct CDR3 sequences, with 20% observed a single time. Reasons for excluding patients were uncontrolled infection, other autoimmune disease, pregnancy or lactation. Extraction of PBMCs used 8.5 to 10 ml of fresh peripheral blood.

This TCR was recovered from a man aged 35-49 years with Graves' ophthalmopathy. The rearrangement joins TRBV15 to TRBJ2-1; the D gene is possibly TRBD2 (5 bases). The sequencing input was blood. The CDR3 here is CATSAGTLGRNEQFF. The CDR3, as DNA: TGTGCCACCAGCGCCGGCACACTAGGGCGCAATGAGCAGTTCTTC.